Each of the 16 T cell receptor beta chains below was sequenced from the same sample in a study of shared clonotypes between healthy human individuals. Assay: immunoSEQ multiplex PCR; the TCRdb copy retains only in-frame clones and omits some. This table holds roughly 2.5 million clones, roughly nine tenths found once. Sequenced: naive CD4+ T cells sorted from blood. The subset denotes: CD45RA+ positively selected. These receptors originate from a man aged 18 to 35 in good health.

A note on this clone: The same CDR3 also results from other DNA sequences found in this sample. J is TRBJ1-6 and V is TRBV7-3, with 9 bases lining up with TRBD1. The CDR3 runs 14 residues. CDR1 and CDR2 from the germline V gene are SGHTA and FQGTGA. Trimming took 6 bases from V and 9 from J; bases not matched to a gene: 6. The CDR3 DNA is TGTGCCAGCAGTTTACAGGGGGCAAGTTCACCCCTCCACTTT. This encodes CASSLQGASSPLHF.

Concerning this clone: At the DNA level, this CDR3 is encoded by other sequences in the same sample as well. This chain joins TRBV27 and TRBJ1-1; D unresolved. CDR1 and CDR2 (germline): MNHEY, SMNVEV (reference sequence). This CDR3 has 15 residues. V dropped 0 bases and J dropped 1 base, with 9 bases sitting between them. CDR3 sequence: CASSLSPDRNTEAFF. The CDR3 DNA reads as TGTGCCAGCAGTTTATCGCCCGATAGGAACACTGAAGCTTTCTTT.

V and J are TRBV5-4 and TRBJ2-2; 9 nucleotides agree with TRBD1. The germline V gene encodes CDR1 SGHNT and CDR2 YYREEE (reference sequence). V lost 0 bases to trimming and J lost 0 bases; unmatched junction nucleotides: 3. The CDR3 length is 17 residues. CDR3 residues: CASSLGGQGPNTGELFF. CDR3 in DNA: TGTGCCAGCAGCTTGGGGGGACAGGGACCGAACACCGGGGAGCTGTTTTTT.

The V gene is TRBV15, the J gene TRBJ1-5, with D tentatively TRBD1 (5 bases). V lost 2 bases and J 3 bases, leaving 11 bases between the germline ends. CDR1 and CDR2 (germline): LNHNV, YYDKDF (reference sequence). The CDR3 extends over 15 amino acids. This CDR3 is CATSRNGADNQPQHF. In DNA, the CDR3 is TGTGCCACCAGCAGAAACGGGGCAGACAATCAGCCCCAGCATTTT.

This chain uses TRBV29-1 with TRBJ2-5, with unresolved D. V was trimmed by 8 bases and J by 5 bases, leaving 24 bases between them. CDR1 and CDR2 from the germline V gene are SQVTM and ANQGSEA. The CDR3 is 15 residues long. CDR3 DNA sequence: TGCAGCCTTATTCGTCCAGCACCACCGAGGGAGACCCAGTACTTC. Translating it yields CSLIRPAPPRETQYF.

The CDR3 spells CASTLTGANTGELFF. The CDR3 region has the DNA TGTGCCAGCACCTTGACAGGGGCGAACACCGGGGAGCTGTTTTTT. J is TRBJ2-2 and V is TRBV6-5, with 8 bases aligning to TRBD1. Germline CDR1 and CDR2: MNHEY and SVGAGI. This CDR3 has 15 residues. The V and J ends lost 7 bases and 0 bases, in that order; junction bases with no gene match: 4.

For this clone: The junction shows a germline mismatch at one end, possibly a read error. The chain combines TRBV7-7 with TRBJ2-3; the D is unclear. The CDR3 sequence is 14 residues long. The germline CDR1 and CDR2 sequences are SSHAT and FNYEAQ (reference sequence). CDR3: CASSLGRPPDTQYF. The CDR3 DNA sequence: TGTGCTAGCAGCTTAGGAAGGCCCCCAGATACGCAGTATTTT.

The chain employs TRBV7-3 and TRBJ2-1; 7 nucleotides agree with TRBD1. V shed 3 bases, J shed 5 bases, and the junction held 1 base outside the gene matches. CDR3 length: 13 amino acids. Germline CDR1 and CDR2: SGHTA and FQGTGA. The CDR3: CASSFDRDNEQFF. DNA of the CDR3: TGTGCCAGCAGCTTTGACAGGGACAATGAGCAGTTCTTC. Combining the CDR3 with reference TRBV7-3 and TRBJ2-1 gives the whole variable domain GAGVSQTPSNKVTEKGKYVELRCDPISGHTALYWYRQSLGQGPEFLIYFQGTGAADDSGLPNDRFFAVRPEGSVSTLKIQRTERGDSAVYLCASSFDRDNEQFFGPGTRLTVL.

This clone is a singleton in its sample. The chain couples TRBV7-3 to TRBJ2-3; a weak D match, TRBD1 (5 bases). Germline V gene sequence: CDR1 SGHTA, CDR2 FQGTGA. The V and J ends lost 1 base and 0 bases respectively, with 8 bases between them. CDR3 length: 15 residues. As DNA, the CDR3 is TGTGCCAGCAGCTTAAGGCAGGGTAGCACAGATACGCAGTATTTT. This encodes CASSLRQGSTDTQYF.

The chain combines TRBV27 with TRBJ2-1; 9 nucleotides match TRBD2. This CDR3 has 16 amino acids. Germline V CDR1 and CDR2: MNHEY, SMNVEV (reference sequence). V shed 5 bases, J shed 6 bases, and the junction held 11 bases outside the gene matches. The CDR3 DNA follows: TGTGCCAGCAGTCCCTCGGCGGGGGGGCGGGTCAATGAGCAGTTCTTC. This gives the protein CASSPSAGGRVNEQFF.

A few counts support this clone. The chain employs TRBV6-5 and TRBJ1-5; no definite D call. Trimming left V 7 bases short and J 6 bases short, with 13 bases between. The germline V gene has CDR1 MNHEY and CDR2 SVGAGI. The CDR3 is 13 amino acids. The CDR3 spells CASKAEGSQPQHF. The CDR3 nucleotides are TGTGCCAGCAAGGCGGAGGGAAGTCAGCCCCAGCATTTT.

The V call is TRBV9, the J call TRBJ2-3; D is unclear. Between the trimmed V and J ends, which lost 1 base and 6 bases, there was a span of 15 bases. In germline, CDR1 is SGDLS, CDR2 YYNGEE. This CDR3 spans 15 amino acids. CDR3 protein: CASSVSPMDGDTQYF. CDR3 bases: TGTGCCAGCAGCGTATCCCCCATGGACGGGGATACGCAGTATTTT.

This clone appeared once. V usage is TRBV10-2 and J usage is TRBJ2-5; the match to TRBD1 covers 10 bases. The junction had 3 bases not matched to a gene; V was cut back by 2 bases and J by 3 bases. From germline, CDR1 is WSHSY and CDR2 SAAADI. CDR3 length equals 15 residues. For the CDR3, the DNA is TGCGCCAGCAGTGAGCCCGGGACAGGGGAAGAGACCCAGTACTTC. Its translation: CASSEPGTGEETQYF.

The chain links TRBV25-1 to TRBJ1-2; 8 nucleotides agree with TRBD1. CDR1 and CDR2 (germline): MGHDK, SYGVNS. Trimming at V came to 6 bases and at J to 7 bases, leaving 10 bases not matched to a gene. The CDR3 is 14 amino acids. The CDR3 is CASSLGQGNFGYTF. The CDR3 region has the DNA TGTGCCAGCAGCCTTGGACAGGGTAATTTTGGCTACACCTTC.

The J gene is TRBJ2-1, the V gene TRBV19; TRBD2 matches 12 bases. This CDR3 spans 18 amino acids. Germline trimming cut 4 bases from V and 9 bases from J; bases unmatched to any gene: 16. From germline, CDR1 is LNHDA and CDR2 SQIVND (reference sequence). The CDR3 DNA sequence: TGTGCCAGTAGTAACCTCCTAGCGGGGGGGCCGAGGAAAACTGAGCAGTTCTTC. Translating it yields CASSNLLAGGPRKTEQFF.

This clone was seen only once. The CDR3 here is CASSRGTSGGTDTQYF. The CDR3 region has the DNA TGTGCCAGCAGCAGAGGGACTAGCGGGGGCACAGATACGCAGTATTTT. The chain joins TRBV7-8 to TRBJ2-3; 13 nucleotides match TRBD2. CDR1 and CDR2 (germline): SGHVS, FQNEAQ. The CDR3 loop spans 16 amino acids. The V and J ends lost 5 bases and 1 base, in that order; junction bases with no gene match: 3.